This TCR beta chain was retrieved from a study of neurological immune-mediated disorders (dated by TCRdb to about 2019). About the full investigation: Of the approximately 34 multiple sclerosis patients, some 30 had relapsing-remitting MS and 3 had secondary progressive MS. Using UMI-based sequencing, the study compared peripheral blood TCR-beta repertoires from patients with HTLV-I-associated myelopathy (HAM/TSP), patients with multiple sclerosis, and healthy controls. The 106 TCR-beta libraries covered PBMC samples along with longitudinal samples, technical triplicates, and paired sorted CD4+ and CD8+ T-cell subsets. The cohort was made up of about 65 subjects, consisting of some 15 HAM/TSP patients, approximately 35 multiple sclerosis patients and around 20 healthy controls. Results and caveats for the whole study, not just this receptor: TCR clonal expansion was highest in HAM/TSP patients and lowest in MS patients, with MS patients falling below even healthy controls. In phylogenetic analysis, the repertoires of 18 of 34 MS patients grouped into a cluster of related CDR3 sequences, which suggests a possible signature at the repertoire level. Across subjects, expanded clones never shared an identical CDR3 amino acid sequence, which suggests that the TCR-beta repertoires in every group were private. No association of the MS cluster with clinical or MRI features was observed, and the need for larger cohorts was stated by the authors.

In the germline V gene (reference sequence), CDR1 corresponds to MNHEY and CDR2 to SMNVEV. The CDR3 covers 18 residues, taking in both the cysteine and the phenylalanine. Of the read, only the CDR3 DNA is kept; its 54 bases are in frame from base 1. With respect to this clonotype: The antigen this receptor binds is unknown. At one boundary the junction diverges from the germline segment, which might be a read error.

For the unsorted PBMC libraries, 2 million PBMCs were stored in RNAlater at -80 degrees C until RNA extraction and were used to generate the libraries. Multiple sclerosis patients were enrolled in a US clinical protocol under which disease progression was evaluated by magnetic resonance imaging. Peripheral blood was subjected to Ficoll-Hypaque density gradient centrifugation to isolate PBMCs, which were then cryopreserved in liquid nitrogen. To synthesize cDNA, template-switch 5'RACE was performed with a primer carrying a 10-nucleotide random unique molecular identifier so that each TCR transcript was tagged. Each sequencing run produced over 200 million TCR-beta sequences covering 15-18 subjects. Total RNA was extracted with the RNeasy kit. Using the KAPA Real-time Library Amplification kit, TCR-beta VDJ regions were amplified with primers for the TCR constant region and the 5'RACE anchor. A first PCR added sample indexes and Illumina adaptors, and a second PCR then raised library yield. After purification with Ampure beads, the TCR product of roughly 650 bp was size-selected on a 2% E-gel SizeSelection system. Before pooling, libraries had their quality checked on a Bioanalyzer, their concentration measured with Qubit, and their quantity determined with the Kapa Library Quantification kit. Libraries were sequenced paired-end 2 x 150 bp on an Illumina HiSeq 2500. To increase sequence diversity, roughly 24-31% phiX was spiked into each library pool. The paper's data handling went like this. The UMI-based MiGEC pipeline processed quality-filtered reads and removed over 85% of raw TCR sequences during error correction. IMGT germline references were used for alignment of VDJ genes, and clonotypes were defined by a unique CDR3 amino acid sequence together with V-J genes. VDJtools evaluated clonal expansion, Shannon diversity and CDR3 relatedness (CalcPairwiseDistances, ClusterSamples); CLCbio workbench built phylogenetic trees. Using coefficient-of-variation modelling across technical triplicates, the study counted a clone as expanded if it had at least 8 unique UMIs. Using fastp at Q25 and MiXCR, TCRdb reprocessed the public reads and kept productive beta chains. Entries are consolidated by CDR3 protein sequence, retaining the most common genes and DNA. TCRdb's processing, not the study's, gives the V and J calls here. Within this sample are 46,000 or so distinct CDR3 sequences, with around 4% of them counted one time only. 5.7% of the sample goes to the ten largest clones.

The TCR sequence derives from a woman between 55 and 75 years old with multiple sclerosis. The sequencing input was PBMCs. The sequence links TRBV27 to TRBJ1-6; the D gene is unclear. The bases are TGTGCCAGCAGTGCGCGAGGGTCCGGGGTAGCCTATAATTCACCCCTCAACTTT. This yields the protein CASSARGSGVAYNSPLNF.